One TCR beta chain is described in this entry. Germline trimming cut 1 base from V and 1 base from J; bases unmatched to any gene: 0. The CDR3 totals 15 residues. Germline V gene lookup returns CDR1 KGHSH and CDR2 LQKENI. The data derive from a study of blood T cell repertoires in COVID-19. TCRdb keeps only in-frame clones here, not all; method: immunoSEQ multiplex PCR. The sample has roughly 73,000 clones; nearly 85% are singletons. The TCR was taken from a woman aged 55-69 years with acute or convalescent COVID-19. The specimen was peripheral blood. The chain carries TRBV18 and TRBJ2-2; 7 nucleotides align to TRBD2. CDR3 in amino acids: CASSPQRENTGELFF. CDR3 bases: TGTGCCAGCTCACCACAGCGGGAGAACACCGGGGAGCTGTTTTTT.